This note documents a single T cell receptor beta chain sequence. It lacks a known antigen. No much larger clone is present one base from it, and per-base qualities are unavailable. CD4+ T cells from unexposed donors were collected before the COVID-19 pandemic (2011-2018). Following 10 days of culture, the EasySep CD4+ T cell isolation kit was used to isolate CD4+ T cells. Unexposed donor CD4+ T cells were tested for reactivity to SARS-CoV-2 S and N and four common cold coronavirus spike pools, as cell number allowed. Each well received 1.5 million to 2.5 million PBMCs, cultured in IMDM supplemented with around 5% human AB serum and around 9 IU/ml IL-2. Half of the culture medium was replaced with fresh IL-2-containing medium on days 3 and 7. In general, every peptide culture condition was set up in three replicate wells. Leukapheresis product for the unexposed donors was purchased commercially. Ficoll-Paque PLUS gradient centrifugation was used to isolate PBMCs from either whole blood or leukapheresis product. PBMCs were either used fresh in the expansion assay or cryopreserved at -140 degrees C. The QIAamp Micro DNA Kit was used to extract genomic DNA from the CD4+ T cells.

Taken from cysteine to phenylalanine, the CDR3 has 15 residues. The retained sequence is limited to the CDR3, 45 bases, with the frame set at the first base. CDR1 and CDR2, per the germline V gene (reference sequence), are LNHDA and SQIVND. The V end loses 4 bases and the J end loses 0 bases, and a stretch of 7 bases separates them. This specimen belongs to a study of CD4 T cells in relation to SARS-CoV-2 and coronaviruses (dated by TCRdb to 2020 to 2023). At the level of the whole study: In the ViraFEST assay, PBMCs were grown with antigen for 10 days, and TCR beta CDR3s were then sequenced to identify antigen-specific clonal expansions. The negative reference condition was either a culture with an HIV-1 Nef peptide pool or a culture with no peptide. A different TCR-beta assay, based on Illumina, was used to sequence expansion assays from other donors in the study. The study assessed, at the TCR clonotype level, memory CD4+ T cell crossreactivity between SARS-CoV-2 and common cold coronavirus spike proteins. The Adaptive Biotechnologies TCR-sequencing kit was used to sequence samples from a few pre-COVID donors and the naive versus memory experiments, whereas other data were Illumina-based. Using patient-derived lymphoblastoid cell lines, the shared crossreactive spike epitopes were mapped to their HLA restriction.

Summary of the overall study and its limitations: Because the crossreactivity analysis focused on spike protein, crossreactivity against other viral proteins was not assessed. No donor contributed both pre-pandemic and post-infection samples, which limited tracing the source of pre-existing responses. Memory CD4+ clonotypes crossrecognizing SARS-CoV-2 and at least one common cold coronavirus spike were found in roughly 65% of donors. Small numbers of patients and of tested TCRs were a limitation of the study. Crossreactive clones showed significantly weaker SARS-CoV-2-driven expansion than monoreactive clones, consistent with antigenic imprinting.

Preparation of the library involved the immunoSEQ multiplex PCR assay. From the authors' description of their analysis: During preprocessing, nonproductive sequences were removed, as were CDR3s that did not start with C, did not end with F or W, or were shorter than 7 amino acids. The MANAFEST web app identified antigen-specific clonotypes based on expansion compared with the reference and other culture wells. A clone counted as positive if significantly expanded in 2 of 3 replicate wells versus the reference culture at FDR below 0.05. A further requirement for positive clones was significant expansion compared with all other tandem wells, along with an odds ratio above 5. Pairwise Levenshtein distance, computed with the stringdist R package after three terminal residues were trimmed from each end, was used as the measure of CDR3 homology. The source is immuneACCESS, and TCRdb retained only in-frame sequences with V and J called. Part of the clones is not carried over; for the studies checked, unresolved V genes explain less than half of this, and the remainder is unexplained. The V and J calls and clone size were taken over from that table, and D and trimming were inferred from the DNA. For this sample the table gives about 19,000 clones, of which around 80% were detected only once. The ten largest account for roughly 25% of the sample.

The sample taken for sequencing was CD4+ T cells from PBMCs, cultured in vitro. The sequence was collected from a human donor in good health. Recombination joined TRBV19 with TRBJ2-6, with no confidently assigned D gene. The base sequence is TGTGCCAGTAGTAAGGTCCTCTCTGGGGCCAACGTCCTGACTTTC. It is translated as CASSKVLSGANVLTF.